A single sample gave rise to the 14 T cell receptor beta chains below, sequenced in a study of neurological immune-mediated disorders. MiXCR was run by TCRdb on the 5' RACE reads, yielding one entry per CDR3 protein. The sample contains some 60,000 distinct CDR3 sequences, less than 10% of which appear only once. Time point denoted: longitudinal time-point 2. What was sequenced was PBMCs. Receptors were obtained from a man aged 25 to 45 in good health.

This clonotype appeared a few times. J is TRBJ1-5 and V is TRBV6-1, with a tentative D call TRBD1 (5 bases). The CDR3 covers 14 residues. CDR1 and CDR2 from the germline V gene are MNHNS and SASEGT. V was shortened by 5 bases and J by 5 bases, with 13 bases between the two germline ends. The CDR3: CASSPRTGDQPQHF. The CDR3 DNA reads TGTGCCAGCAGTCCAAGGACGGGGGATCAGCCCCAGCATTTT.

This rearrangement joins TRBV6-1 to TRBJ2-1; 9 nucleotides match TRBD2. J gave up 10 bases and V 5 bases, and 9 bases lay outside the gene matches. The CDR3 has 14 amino acids. Germline CDR1 is MNHNS and CDR2 is SASEGT. The CDR3 loop reads CASSISGSFWEQFF. The CDR3 coding sequence is TGTGCCAGCAGTATTAGCGGGAGTTTCTGGGAGCAGTTCTTC.

Many counts were recorded for this clonotype. The chain links TRBV6-5 to TRBJ1-1, with a possible D match to TRBD1 (6 bases). Germline V gene data show CDR1 as MNHEY and CDR2 as SVGAGI. The V gene lost 6 bases and the J gene lost 3 bases, with 11 bases spanning the gap. The CDR3 covers 13 residues. The CDR3 coding sequence is TGTGCCAGCAGGAGGAGGGGGGACACTGAAGCTTTCTTT. As protein: CASRRRGDTEAFF.

The table lists this clonotype with many counts. The chain combines TRBV7-8 with TRBJ2-4, with 7 bases that match TRBD2. V lost 0 bases to trimming and J lost 1 base; unmatched junction nucleotides: 6. This CDR3 is 17 amino acids long. CDR1 is SGHVS and CDR2 is FQNEAQ in the germline V gene. CDR3 residues: CASSLAGGWEAKNIQYF. DNA of the CDR3: TGTGCCAGCAGCTTAGCGGGGGGGTGGGAGGCCAAAAACATTCAGTACTTC.

This clonotype occurred many times. This CDR3 reads CASSLLAGGSETQYF. The CDR3 region has the DNA TGCGCCAGCAGCTTACTAGCGGGAGGGAGCGAGACCCAGTACTTC. The rearrangement uses TRBV5-1 and TRBJ2-5; 13 nucleotides agree with TRBD2. The ends lost 2 bases at V and 5 bases at J; junction bases unmatched: 3. CDR1 is SGHRS and CDR2 is YFSETQ in the germline V gene. The CDR3 extends over 15 amino acids.

The chain has TRBV24-1 and TRBJ2-7, with TRBD1 as a possible D gene (5 bases). The CDR3 spans 13 residues. V was trimmed by 10 bases and J by 3 bases, leaving 15 bases between them. Germline CDR1 and CDR2: KGHDR and SFDVKD. The CDR3 here is CATWTTESYEQYF. Written as DNA, the CDR3 is TGTGCCACATGGACGACAGAAAGCTACGAGCAGTACTTC.

Of note for this clonotype: One base away lies a much larger clone, so this may be a sequencing read error. The rearrangement joins TRBV9 to TRBJ2-3; weak D call: TRBD2 (5 bases). V dropped 4 bases and J dropped 2 bases, with 23 bases sitting between them. Germline V CDR1 and CDR2: SGDLS, YYNGEE. This CDR3 contains 18 residues. CDR3 sequence (DNA): TGTGCCAGCAGCACCACCTACCTTAGCGAGGACCTCACAGATACGCAGTATTTT. It is translated as CASSTTYLSEDLTDTQYF.

In its sample, this clonotype was seen many times. The rearrangement links TRBV7-9 to TRBJ1-5; tentative D call: TRBD1 (5 bases). Germline-derived CDR1 and CDR2 are SEHNR and FQNEAQ (reference sequence). Trimming cost V 0 bases and J 9 bases, with 9 bases left between them. This CDR3 has 13 amino acids. CDR3 in amino acids: CASSLAEGTPQHF. In DNA, the CDR3 is TGTGCCAGCAGCTTAGCGGAGGGGACGCCCCAGCATTTT.

There are many counts of this clonotype. The chain has TRBV5-1 and TRBJ1-1; weak D call: TRBD1 (5 bases). The CDR3 loop spans 13 amino acids. V was trimmed by 5 bases and J by 4 bases, leaving 12 bases between them. Germline-derived CDR1 and CDR2 are SGHRS and YFSETQ. CDR3 in amino acids: CASRSDSLTEAFF. As DNA, the CDR3 is TGCGCCAGCAGATCCGACAGTCTCACTGAAGCTTTCTTT.

This clonotype showed up many times. The V gene is TRBV7-9, the J gene TRBJ2-3; D possibly uses TRBD1 or TRBD2 (5 bases each). CDR1 is SEHNR, CDR2 FQNEAQ, per germline (reference sequence). The V end was cut by 2 bases, the J end by 4 bases, with 10 bases between. This CDR3 comprises 14 residues. The CDR3, as DNA: TGTGCCAGCAGCTTACCGCAGGGACCAGATACGCAGTATTTT. Translated, it gives CASSLPQGPDTQYF.

This clonotype was detected a few times. V gene TRBV7-7 combines with J gene TRBJ2-1; either TRBD1 or TRBD2 may fit D (5 bases each). V lost 1 base and J 6 bases, leaving 16 bases between the germline ends. The CDR3 is made up of 16 amino acids. Germline lookup yields CDR1 SSHAT and CDR2 FNYEAQ (reference sequence). The CDR3 DNA reads as TGTGCCAGCAGCTTAGGGGTTGGGGGTCCCCCCAATGAGCAGTTCTTC. It specifies CASSLGVGGPPNEQFF.

This clonotype was observed at least ten times. J is TRBJ1-2 and V is TRBV10-3; the match to TRBD1 covers 7 bases. V gave up 6 bases and J gave up 5 bases; unmatched junction bases: 3. Germline V gene sequence: CDR1 ENHRY, CDR2 SYGVKD. The CDR3 consists of 12 residues. The CDR3 loop reads CAISDREYGYTF. CDR3 coding DNA: TGTGCCATCAGCGACAGGGAATATGGCTACACCTTC.

This clonotype was counted at least ten times. J is TRBJ2-3 and V is TRBV4-2, with TRBD2 matching over 8 bases. With 0 bases clipped from V and 6 bases from J, the junction kept 8 bases outside the gene matches. The CDR3 has 16 residues. Looked up from germline, CDR1 is LGHNA and CDR2 is YNFKEQ. The CDR3 nucleotides read TGTGCCAGCAGCCAAGATTTTCAGGGACTAGATGATACGCAGTATTTT. Protein: CASSQDFQGLDDTQYF.

This clonotype was observed at least ten times. The genes are TRBV15 and TRBJ2-3; D may be TRBD1 or TRBD2 (5 bases each). Germline V gene data show CDR1 as LNHNV and CDR2 as YYDKDF (reference sequence). The CDR3 has 15 amino acids. Trimming pared 3 bases from V and 2 bases from J, leaving 12 bases between. The CDR3 reads CATSSGTSFTDTQYF. The DNA for the CDR3 is TGTGCCACCAGCAGCGGGACCTCATTCACAGATACGCAGTATTTT.